What follows is one TCR beta chain and its context. Its cognate antigen is unknown. V was shortened by 4 bases and J by 3 bases, with 6 bases between the two germline ends. The V gene's germline CDR1 is SGHVS and CDR2 FQNEAQ. The CDR3 sequence is 12 residues long. The data stem from a study of T cell responses to AZD1222 COVID-19 vaccine. Profiling relied on immunoSEQ multiplex PCR, and the TCRdb table lists in-frame clones only, not all of them. The table has over 150,000 clones, approximately 92% seen once. Study observations and caveats: The study reported that nearly half of spike-specific TCRs target unmutated variant regions. Only 5 or 6 people who got AZD1222 tested seropositive at baseline. Donors, mostly white British, included more females; clonal diversity was possibly underestimated. Elevations in Spike-specific TCR breadth and depth followed administration of two AZD1222 doses.

The rearrangement joins TRBV7-8 to TRBJ2-5; D not resolved. The input for sequencing was peripheral blood, taken 28 days after the second dose of the MenACWY control vaccine. This TCR derives from an adult who received the MenACWY meningococcal vaccine as a control. The CDR3 bases are TGTGCCAGCAGCTCCGGAAAAGAGACCCAGTACTTC. Its translation is CASSSGKETQYF. The full variable domain, in which reference TRBV7-8 and TRBJ2-5 provide the parts outside the CDR3, is GAGVSQSPRYKVAKRGQDVALRCDPISGHVSLFWYQQALGQGPEFLTYFQNEAQLDKSGLPSDRFFAERPEGSVSTLKIQRTQQEDSAVYLCASSSGKETQYFGPGTRLLVL.